The 6 T cell receptor beta chains reported below all come from one sample, sequenced in a study of T cell changes during pregnancy in multiple sclerosis. The protocol was immunoSEQ multiplex PCR, while the TCRdb copy is restricted to in-frame clones and leaves out a portion. The sample has more than 30,000 clones; 90% to 95% are singletons. This sample comprised CD8+ T cells from peripheral blood mononuclear cells, obtained in the third trimester of pregnancy. All receptors derive from a female donor with multiple sclerosis, enrolled in a pregnancy study.

The chain combines TRBV6-5 with TRBJ2-2; D is perhaps TRBD2 (5 bases). The CDR3 runs to 13 residues. V was trimmed by 0 bases and J by 8 bases, leaving 7 bases between them. Germline V gives CDR1 MNHEY, CDR2 SVGAGI. The CDR3 DNA reads TGTGCCAGCAGTTACTCGAGGAGGGGGGAGCTGTTTTTT. Protein product: CASSYSRRGELFF.

The J gene is TRBJ2-3, the V gene TRBV9; 7 bases map to TRBD1. The CDR3 is 13 residues long. The V gene's germline CDR1 is SGDLS and CDR2 YYNGEE. Trimming took 3 bases from V and 6 from J; bases not matched to a gene: 4. The CDR3, as DNA: TGTGCCAGCAGCGGTCAGGGGGTTGATACGCAGTATTTT. This encodes CASSGQGVDTQYF.

The chain has TRBV2 and TRBJ2-6; 11 nucleotides agree with TRBD2. The CDR3 sequence is 20 residues long. CDR1 SNHLY and CDR2 FYNNEI come from the germline V gene. V was clipped by 3 bases and J by 0 bases; unmatched bases: 10. The CDR3 protein is CASSDVLAGAFSSGANVLTF. The CDR3 DNA sequence: TGTGCCAGCAGTGATGTACTAGCGGGGGCCTTTAGCTCTGGGGCCAACGTCCTGACTTTC. Supplemented by reference TRBV2 and TRBJ2-6, the full variable domain reads EPEVTQTPSHQVTQMGQEVILRCVPISNHLYFYWYRQILGQKVEFLVSFYNNEISEKSEIFDDQFSVERPDGSNFTLKIRSTKLEDSAMYFCASSDVLAGAFSSGANVLTFGAGSRLTVL.

The rearrangement joins TRBV29-1 to TRBJ1-2; 9 bases are shared with TRBD1. V shed 6 bases, J shed 2 bases, and the junction held 7 bases outside the gene matches. The CDR3 extends over 14 amino acids. In germline, CDR1 is SQVTM, CDR2 ANQGSEA. The CDR3 region has the DNA TGCAGCGTCCGGGACAGGGAACTAAACTATGGCTACACCTTC. This translates into CSVRDRELNYGYTF.

This chain uses TRBV13 with TRBJ2-1; perhaps TRBD2 as D (6 bases). V was trimmed by 1 base and J by 7 bases, leaving 8 bases between them. The germline CDR1 and CDR2 sequences are PRHDT and FYEKMQ (reference sequence). The CDR3 extends over 13 amino acids. The DNA for the CDR3 is TGTGCCAGCAGCTTAGCGGGGAGGAATGAGCAGTTCTTC. Translation gives CASSLAGRNEQFF.

The genes are TRBV7-3 and TRBJ2-1; 10 nucleotides agree with TRBD2. Germline assignment: CDR1 SGHTA and CDR2 FQGTGA. CDR3 length equals 14 residues. Trimming at V came to 6 bases and at J to 6 bases, leaving 5 bases not matched to a gene. The CDR3 nucleotides read TGTGCCAGCAGTACTAGCGGGGATGTCAATGAGCAGTTCTTC. Protein product: CASSTSGDVNEQFF.